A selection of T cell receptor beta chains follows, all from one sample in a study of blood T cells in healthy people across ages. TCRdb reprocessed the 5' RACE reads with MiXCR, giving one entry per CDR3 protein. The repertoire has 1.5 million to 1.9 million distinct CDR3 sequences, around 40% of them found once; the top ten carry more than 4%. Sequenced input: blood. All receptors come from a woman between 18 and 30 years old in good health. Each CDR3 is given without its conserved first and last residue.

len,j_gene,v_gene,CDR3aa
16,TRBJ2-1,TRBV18,ASSPPSSAGGLINEQF
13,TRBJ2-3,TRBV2,ASIGDSPDTDTQY
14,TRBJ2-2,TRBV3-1,ASSQWDRRYTGELF
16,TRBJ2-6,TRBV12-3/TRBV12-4,ASSTTSGRNSGANVLT
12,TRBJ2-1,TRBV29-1,SVEGAGADNEQF
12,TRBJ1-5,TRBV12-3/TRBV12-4,ASSPLNSNQPQH
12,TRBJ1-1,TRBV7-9,ASTRGRDNTEAF
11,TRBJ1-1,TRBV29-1,SGGTAMNTEAF
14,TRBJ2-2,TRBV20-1,SARDEFGPNTGELF
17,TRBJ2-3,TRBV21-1,ASSSPSTGTRDYTDTQY
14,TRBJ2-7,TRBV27,ASSLSGGGMNYEQY
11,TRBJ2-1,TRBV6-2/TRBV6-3,ASRYTGDNEQF
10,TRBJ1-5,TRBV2,ASNDWFQPQH
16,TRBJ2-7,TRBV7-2,ASSKSTRTTGFYNEQY
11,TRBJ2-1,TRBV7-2,ASTETGYNEQF
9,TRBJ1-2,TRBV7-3,ASSSGWDYT
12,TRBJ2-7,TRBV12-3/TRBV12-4,ASTRGDRSYEQY
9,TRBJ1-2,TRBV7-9,VTRGNYGYT
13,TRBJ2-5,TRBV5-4,ATYQRGESRWEQY
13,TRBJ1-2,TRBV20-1,SARNNRDRVYGYT
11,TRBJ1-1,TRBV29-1,GVTGTGVSEAF
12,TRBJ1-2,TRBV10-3,AIRTEQVRGGYT
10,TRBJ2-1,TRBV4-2,ASSQDSYEQF